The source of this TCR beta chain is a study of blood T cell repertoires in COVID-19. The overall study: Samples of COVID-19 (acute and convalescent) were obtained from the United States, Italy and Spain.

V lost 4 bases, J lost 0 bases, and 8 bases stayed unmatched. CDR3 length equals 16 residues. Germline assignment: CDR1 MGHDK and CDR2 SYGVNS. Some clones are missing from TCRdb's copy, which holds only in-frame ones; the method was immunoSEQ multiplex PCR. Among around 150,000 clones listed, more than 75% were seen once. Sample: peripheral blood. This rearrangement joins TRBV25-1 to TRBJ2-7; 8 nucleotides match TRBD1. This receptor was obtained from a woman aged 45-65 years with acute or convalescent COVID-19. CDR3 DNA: TGTGCCAGCAGTGCCTGCGACAGGGGCAACTCCTACGAGCAGTACTTC. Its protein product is CASSACDRGNSYEQYF.